This T cell receptor (beta chain) was recovered during a study of long-term antiretroviral therapy in people with HIV. Study-wide context: Earliest sampling preceded the 2015 immediate-ART recommendation by about a decade. Study-wide findings and caveats: Pre-ART-expanded clones dominated the repertoire at all time points. ART adherence, viral resistance and therapy changes were undocumented.

The germline gives CDR1 PRHDT, CDR2 FYEKMQ (reference sequence). The germline V and J ends were trimmed by 1 base and 8 bases, with 6 bases remaining between them. The CDR3 covers 12 residues. The assay, immunoSEQ v3.0, was run at survey level. Sequencing was performed with immunoSEQ multiplex PCR; in TCRdb, only in-frame clones are kept and a portion is missing. Among thousands of clones listed, about three quarters were seen once. Regarding this clone: Its antigen is not identified.

This sequence joins TRBV13 and TRBJ1-3, with D uncertain. The receptor comes from a man between 18 and 35 years old with HIV. Sequenced here: unsorted PBMCs, sampled 0.1 years before starting antiretroviral therapy. The DNA for the CDR3 is TGTGCCAGCAGCTTAGTTTTGGACACCATATATTTT. This sequence encodes CASSLVLDTIYF.